The 24 T cell receptor beta chains presented below share a single source sample, sequenced in a study of blood T cell repertoires in COVID-19. Only in-frame clones appear in the TCRdb table, and some are missing; sequencing was by immunoSEQ multiplex PCR. The table lists 230,000 or so clones, roughly 84% of them singletons. Specimen: peripheral blood. These receptors came from a middle-aged man who had recovered from COVID-19.

The rearrangement joins TRBV5-6 to TRBJ1-2; 7 bases map to TRBD1. This CDR3 has 14 amino acids. Germline V lookup: CDR1 SGHDT, CDR2 YYEEEE. The junction had 6 bases not matched to a gene; V was cut back by 4 bases and J by 3 bases. The CDR3 bases are TGTGCCAGCAGCCTTGGGCAGGGGGACTATGGCTACACCTTC. Protein sequence: CASSLGQGDYGYTF.

The chain is built from TRBV6-5 and TRBJ1-4; tentatively, D is TRBD1 (6 bases). The CDR3 is made up of 14 amino acids. Germline CDR1 MNHEY, CDR2 SVGAGI. Between the trimmed V and J ends, which lost 5 bases and 7 bases, there was a span of 14 bases. The CDR3: CASSKQGGVEKLFF. The CDR3 DNA is TGTGCCAGCAGTAAACAGGGTGGCGTTGAAAAACTGTTTTTT.

The chain employs TRBV9 and TRBJ2-1; 12 bases are shared with TRBD2. Germline V gene lookup returns CDR1 SGDLS and CDR2 YYNGEE. The CDR3 consists of 19 residues. Germline trimming cut 7 bases from V and 4 bases from J; bases unmatched to any gene: 18. This CDR3 is CASGSPRVVLAGGYNEQFF. The CDR3 DNA sequence: TGTGCCAGCGGGTCTCCGCGGGTCGTTCTAGCGGGAGGGTACAATGAGCAGTTCTTC.

The rearrangement joins TRBV13 to TRBJ2-7; the match to TRBD1 covers 7 bases. This CDR3 spans 16 amino acids. The V and J ends lost 5 bases and 1 base, in that order; junction bases with no gene match: 11. Germline-derived CDR1 and CDR2 are PRHDT and FYEKMQ (reference sequence). The CDR3 nucleotides read TGTGCCAGCAGCGTAAACAAACAGGGGCCATCCTACGAGCAGTACTTC. Its translation: CASSVNKQGPSYEQYF.

The V gene is TRBV27, the J gene TRBJ2-7; TRBD1 matches 7 bases. With 5 bases clipped from V and 4 bases from J, the junction kept 11 bases outside the gene matches. This CDR3 region has 15 residues. Germline V gene sequence: CDR1 MNHEY, CDR2 SMNVEV (reference sequence). CDR3 residues: CASSQISGTVYEQYF. The DNA of the CDR3 is TGTGCCAGCAGTCAAATATCCGGGACAGTATACGAGCAGTACTTC.

The chain joins TRBV9 to TRBJ2-5; TRBD2 matches at 7 bases. The length of the CDR3 is 16 residues. J gave up 5 bases and V 4 bases, and 14 bases lay outside the gene matches. CDR1 and CDR2 from the germline V gene are SGDLS and YYNGEE. CDR3 sequence (DNA): TGTGCCAGCAGCCCCCGAGGACTAGTGTGGGGGGAGACCCAGTACTTC. Its translation: CASSPRGLVWGETQYF.

The rearrangement joins TRBV6-5 to TRBJ2-1; 12 bases are a match to TRBD1. V was pared by 6 bases and J by 8 bases, with 8 bases of the junction left unmatched. Per germline, CDR1 MNHEY and CDR2 SVGAGI. CDR3 length equals 15 residues. The CDR3 bases are TGTGCCAGCAGCCGGGACAGGGGGCTTGGGTATGAGCAGTTCTTC. Translated: CASSRDRGLGYEQFF.

The genes are TRBV18 and TRBJ1-1; TRBD1 matches at 8 bases. Trimming cost V 4 bases and J 0 bases; bases outside gene matches: 10. The CDR3 length is 17 residues. The germline gives CDR1 KGHSH, CDR2 LQKENI. The CDR3 loop reads CASSHGTGQYMNTEAFF. CDR3 in DNA: TGTGCCAGCTCACACGGGACAGGCCAATACATGAACACTGAAGCTTTCTTT.

The chain uses TRBV7-6 and TRBJ1-1; D ambiguous. Between the trimmed V and J ends, which lost 1 base and 11 bases, there was a span of 11 bases. Germline CDR1 is SGHVS and CDR2 is FNYEAQ. This CDR3 contains 12 residues. Here the CDR3 DNA reads TGTGCCAGCAGCTTAGGGTCGGGTATGGCTTTCTTT. Protein: CASSLGSGMAFF.

This chain joins TRBV6-6 and TRBJ1-3; TRBD1 aligns across 7 bases. This CDR3 has 14 amino acids. V shed 2 bases and J 3 bases; nucleotides not matched to a gene: 1. The germline V gene encodes CDR1 MNHNY and CDR2 SVGAGI (reference sequence). DNA of the CDR3: TGTGCCAGCAGTTACCAGGGGGGTGGAAACACCATATATTTT. Encoded protein: CASSYQGGGNTIYF.

The rearrangement joins TRBV11-2 to TRBJ2-7; the match to TRBD2 covers 14 bases. V gave up 3 bases and J gave up 4 bases; unmatched junction bases: 11. CDR1 SGHAT and CDR2 FQNNGV come from the germline V gene. The CDR3 length is 18 residues. This chain's CDR3 is CASSFPTSGGAATYEQYF. The CDR3 DNA is TGTGCCAGCAGCTTCCCGACTAGCGGGGGGGCCGCAACGTACGAGCAGTACTTC. The full variable domain, in which reference TRBV11-2 and TRBJ2-7 provide the parts outside the CDR3, is EAGVAQSPRYKIIEKRQSVAFWCNPISGHATLYWYQQILGQGPKLLIQFQNNGVVDDSQLPKDRFSAERLKGVDSTLKIQPAKLEDSAVYLCASSFPTSGGAATYEQYFGPGTRLTVT.

CDR3 sequence (DNA): TGTGCCATCAGTGAGTCTAGGGGCGGCAATGAGCAGTTCTTC. Its protein product is CAISESRGGNEQFF. The V and J genes are TRBV10-3 and TRBJ2-1; a weak D match, TRBD1 (5 bases). Trimming shortened V by 0 bases and J by 6 bases, and 9 bases separated the two germline ends. The CDR3 spans 14 residues. Germline V gives CDR1 ENHRY, CDR2 SYGVKD.

This chain connects TRBV7-8 to TRBJ1-4; weak D call: TRBD1 (6 bases). The CDR3 runs 16 residues. V was pared by 5 bases and J by 0 bases, with 13 bases between. Germline V gene data show CDR1 as SGHVS and CDR2 as FQNEAQ. The CDR3, as DNA: TGTGCCAGCAGCACCGGACAGACTGCAACTAATGAAAAACTGTTTTTT. This gives the protein CASSTGQTATNEKLFF.

This clone was counted only a few times. The chain couples TRBV5-5 to TRBJ2-6, with D unresolved. The CDR3 contains 14 residues. Per the germline V gene, CDR1 is SGHKS and CDR2 is YYEKEE (reference sequence). Trimming removed 5 bases at V and 0 bases at J, with 6 bases between. CDR3 nucleotide sequence: TGTGCCAGCAGATTAAACTCTGGGGCCAACGTCCTGACTTTC. As protein: CASRLNSGANVLTF.

V is TRBV30 and J is TRBJ1-1; 7 positions match TRBD1. The V gene's germline CDR1 is GTSNPN and CDR2 SVGIG (reference sequence). The V segment lost 4 bases and the J segment 7 bases; nucleotides outside the gene matches: 12. CDR3 size: 14 residues. CDR3 DNA sequence: TGTGCCTGGACCTTTAAACGGGACAGCCGTGAAGCTTTCTTT. Protein product: CAWTFKRDSREAFF.

This clone was seen only once. This chain links TRBV15 with TRBJ2-4; 8 positions match TRBD1. The germline CDR1 and CDR2 sequences are LNHNV and YYDKDF (reference sequence). Trimming cost V 3 bases and J 8 bases; bases outside gene matches: 6. This CDR3 is 14 amino acids long. In nucleotides, the CDR3 is TGTGCCACCAGCAGTTCGGACAGGGTAGACATTCAGTACTTC. It yields the protein CATSSSDRVDIQYF.

The chain is built from TRBV4-1 and TRBJ2-6, with D perhaps matching TRBD2 (6 bases). The CDR3 totals 19 residues. The germline gives CDR1 MGHRA, CDR2 YSYEKL. Trimming removed 1 base at V and 1 base at J, with 17 bases between. Here the CDR3 reads CASSQGRAREWSGANVLTF. The DNA of the CDR3 is TGCGCCAGCAGCCAAGGGCGGGCTCGGGAGTGGTCTGGGGCCAACGTCCTGACTTTC.

The chain employs TRBV25-1 and TRBJ1-1, with D perhaps TRBD1 (5 bases). Germline V gene data show CDR1 as MGHDK and CDR2 as SYGVNS. With 8 bases removed from V and 3 bases from J, the gap between germline ends came to 19 bases. This CDR3 is 15 amino acids long. In nucleotides, the CDR3 is TGTGCCAGCTTTGGTTATGGCAGGGAAGACACTGAAGCTTTCTTT. This codes for CASFGYGREDTEAFF. The variable domain in full, completed from reference TRBV25-1 and TRBJ1-1, reads EADIYQTPRYLVIGTGKKITLECSQTMGHDKMYWYQQDPGMELHLIHYSYGVNSTEKGDLSSESTVSRIRTEHFPLTLESARPSHTSQYLCASFGYGREDTEAFFGQGTRLTVV.

This chain links TRBV28 with TRBJ2-7; perhaps TRBD2 as D (6 bases). Trimming took off 6 bases at V and 2 bases at J, with 14 bases between the two ends. CDR1 is MDHEN and CDR2 is SYDVKM in the germline V gene. This CDR3 contains 14 residues. The chain's CDR3 is CASRLRGLTYEQYF. CDR3 sequence (DNA): TGTGCCAGCAGGCTACGGGGGTTGACCTACGAGCAGTACTTC.

This clone was counted once. In nucleotides, the CDR3 is TGTGCCAGCAGCAGGAACAGATACAATGAGCAGTTCTTC. Its translation is CASSRNRYNEQFF. This sequence joins TRBV7-2 and TRBJ2-1; D is ambiguous. CDR1 is SGHTA, CDR2 FQGNSA, per germline. The length of the CDR3 is 13 residues. Trimming took off 5 bases at V and 4 bases at J, with 9 bases between the two ends.

The chain employs TRBV2 and TRBJ2-5, with 8 bases that match TRBD1. The CDR3 has 12 amino acids. V shed 6 bases, J shed 4 bases, and the junction held 1 base outside the gene matches. Germline CDR1 reads SNHLY; CDR2 reads FYNNEI. This CDR3 reads CASRDRGETQYF. Written as DNA, the CDR3 is TGTGCCAGCAGAGACAGGGGAGAGACCCAGTACTTC.

The chain is built from TRBV5-1 and TRBJ1-4, with 8 bases matching TRBD1. Germline V CDR1 and CDR2: SGHRS, YFSETQ. V was clipped by 4 bases and J by 6 bases; unmatched bases: 5. This CDR3 has 14 residues. For the CDR3, the DNA is TGCGCCAGCAGCGTGGACAGGGTTGATGAAAAACTGTTTTTT. Residues: CASSVDRVDEKLFF.

The chain combines TRBV28 with TRBJ2-3; possibly TRBD2 for D (6 bases). Trimming removed 6 bases from V and 6 bases from J, with 13 bases in between. Germline lookup yields CDR1 MDHEN and CDR2 SYDVKM. The CDR3 loop spans 13 amino acids. The CDR3 reads CASRPGLADTQYF. CDR3 bases: TGTGCCAGCAGACCGGGACTTGCTGATACGCAGTATTTT.

The rearrangement links TRBV5-1 to TRBJ1-2, with 7 bases that match TRBD1. CDR3 size: 16 residues. V trimming: 4 bases; J trimming: 0 bases; junction bases outside the gene matches: 9. Germline assignment: CDR1 SGHRS and CDR2 YFSETQ. Here the CDR3 reads CASSSTTGLANYGYTF. In DNA form, the CDR3 reads TGCGCCAGCAGCAGCACGACAGGGCTAGCTAACTATGGCTACACCTTC.